This T cell receptor (beta chain) was found in a study of blood T cell repertoires in COVID-19. The wider study: The cDNA or gDNA used as material had been derived from T cells, B-cell-depleted T cells, or PBMCs.

V was pared by 8 bases and J by 0 bases, with 21 bases of the junction left unmatched. Germline V CDR1 and CDR2: SQVTM, ANQGSEA. The CDR3 spans 19 residues. Seattle-derived patients entered the study during active infection and were followed longitudinally. Authors' processing steps: It was from reference gene primer amplification that nucleated cell counts were estimated. Here immunoSEQ multiplex PCR was the method, and the copy in TCRdb shows in-frame clones only, minus some. V, J and clone size reflect that table, while D and trimming were determined from the DNA. This sample yields some 360,000 clones, of which around 87% are seen a single time; approximately 2.4% belongs to the top ten.

The TCR was taken from a woman aged 60-75 years with COVID-19, enrolled during active disease. The sample taken for sequencing was peripheral blood. The chain is built from TRBV29-1 and TRBJ1-3; 8 bases map to TRBD1. CDR3 in DNA: TGCAGCTCCGGTCGGGGTTCAGGGGGCACAACGACCTCTGGAAACACCATATATTTT. The encoded protein is CSSGRGSGGTTTSGNTIYF. Full variable domain (rest looked up from reference TRBV29-1 and TRBJ1-3): SAVISQKPSRDICQRGTSLTIQCQVDSQVTMMFWYRQQPGQSLTLIATANQGSEATYESGFVIDKFPISRPNLTFSTLTVSNMSPEDSSIYLCSSGRGSGGTTTSGNTIYFGEGSWLTVV.